The 27 T cell receptor beta chains below were found in one sample sequenced in a study of resident and recirculating memory T cells in vitiligo. TCRdb's copy holds only in-frame clones and misses some; the assay was immunoSEQ multiplex PCR. Seen here are 70,000 to 75,000 clones, roughly nine tenths observed once, and the top ten hold just under 5%. Sequencing was done on a sample of blood. The source of these receptors is a male donor with vitiligo.

This clone was seen more than once but under ten times. The chain combines TRBV27 with TRBJ1-2; D is unclear. CDR3 length equals 13 residues. Looked up from germline, CDR1 is MNHEY and CDR2 is SMNVEV (reference sequence). Trimming shortened V by 4 bases and J by 2 bases, and 8 bases separated the two germline ends. The CDR3 DNA reads TGTGCCAGCAGTTCAACGGGGAACTATGGCTACACCTTC. It codes for CASSSTGNYGYTF.

The chain uses TRBV14 and TRBJ2-5; 11 nucleotides match TRBD2. The CDR3 contains 16 residues. V shed 3 bases, J shed 2 bases, and the junction held 5 bases outside the gene matches. CDR1 SGHDN and CDR2 FVKESK come from the germline V gene. CDR3 DNA sequence: TGTGCCAGCAGCCAGCTAGCGGGGGGCCCTCAAGAGACCCAGTACTTC. Protein product: CASSQLAGGPQETQYF.

This rearrangement joins TRBV10-3 to TRBJ2-7; 9 nucleotides match TRBD1. The germline V gene encodes CDR1 ENHRY and CDR2 SYGVKD. Losses at the gene ends were 6 bases for V and 7 bases for J; bases not matched to a gene: 7. The CDR3 has 13 residues. The CDR3 DNA is TGTGCCATCAGGGGACAGGGAGCGGGTGAGCAGTACTTC. Protein sequence: CAIRGQGAGEQYF.

V gene TRBV7-8 combines with J gene TRBJ2-2; TRBD1 matches at 10 bases. Germline CDR1 reads SGHVS; CDR2 reads FQNEAQ. The CDR3 totals 15 residues. Trimming removed 1 base from V and 7 bases from J; junction bases left unmatched: 3. This chain's CDR3 is CASSLGGQGIGELFF. CDR3 in DNA: TGTGCCAGCAGCTTAGGGGGACAGGGGATCGGGGAGCTGTTTTTT.

V and J are TRBV4-1 and TRBJ1-1, with TRBD1 matching over 10 bases. Germline V CDR1 and CDR2: MGHRA, YSYEKL. Losses at the gene ends were 4 bases for V and 3 bases for J; bases not matched to a gene: 2. This CDR3 region has 14 residues. CDR3 DNA: TGCGCCAGCAGCCGCGGGACAGGGGACACTGAAGCTTTCTTT. Translation gives CASSRGTGDTEAFF.

Remarks on this clone: The sample has other DNA sequences that encode this CDR3 too. This chain links TRBV7-9 with TRBJ1-3; D remains unclear. Germline V gene data show CDR1 as SEHNR and CDR2 as FQNEAQ (reference sequence). This CDR3 is 12 amino acids long. V lost 4 bases and J 4 bases, leaving 5 bases between the germline ends. The CDR3 coding sequence is TGTGCCAGCAGCTCGGGAGGAAACACCATATATTTT. Translating it yields CASSSGGNTIYF.

This clone was seen a single time. The V and J genes are TRBV7-3 and TRBJ1-2; D not resolved. The CDR3 extends over 16 amino acids. Trimming took off 4 bases at V and 1 base at J, with 16 bases between the two ends. Germline V gene data show CDR1 as SGHTA and CDR2 as FQGTGA. CDR3 in DNA: TGTGCCAGCAGCTCGCTACGATTTTTAGTTAACTATGGCTACACCTTC. Amino acid sequence: CASSSLRFLVNYGYTF. The full variable domain, in which reference TRBV7-3 and TRBJ1-2 provide the parts outside the CDR3, is GAGVSQTPSNKVTEKGKYVELRCDPISGHTALYWYRQSLGQGPEFLIYFQGTGAADDSGLPNDRFFAVRPEGSVSTLKIQRTERGDSAVYLCASSSLRFLVNYGYTFGSGTRLTVV.

The V gene is TRBV19, the J gene TRBJ2-7; no clear D. The CDR3 covers 16 residues. In germline, CDR1 is LNHDA, CDR2 SQIVND (reference sequence). V gave up 0 bases and J gave up 3 bases, with 15 bases separating them. The CDR3 reads CASSIDTFGENYEQYF. The CDR3 DNA sequence: TGTGCCAGTAGTATAGATACCTTTGGAGAGAACTACGAGCAGTACTTC. The whole variable domain, remainder taken from reference TRBV19 and TRBJ2-7, is DGGITQSPKYLFRKEGQNVTLSCEQNLNHDAMYWYRQDPGQGLRLIYYSQIVNDFQKGDIAEGYSVSREKKESFPLTVTSAQKNPTAFYLCASSIDTFGENYEQYFGPGTRLTVT.

The chain uses TRBV10-3 and TRBJ2-7, with 9 nucleotides matching TRBD1. Trimming cost V 4 bases and J 1 base; bases outside gene matches: 8. The CDR3 length is 16 residues. The germline V gene encodes CDR1 ENHRY and CDR2 SYGVKD. CDR3 amino acids: CAISASGTGISYEQYF. The CDR3 DNA sequence: TGTGCCATCAGTGCCTCCGGGACAGGGATTTCCTACGAGCAGTACTTC.

The rearrangement links TRBV28 to TRBJ1-1; possibly TRBD1 for D (5 bases). The CDR3 totals 15 residues. Germline CDR1 is MDHEN and CDR2 is SYDVKM. V lost 6 bases, J lost 1 base, and 15 bases lay in between. CDR3 nucleotides: TGTGCCAGCAGCTTAAAGGGGTTGTGGAACACTGAAGCTTTCTTT. It encodes CASSLKGLWNTEAFF.

The chain links TRBV5-1 to TRBJ1-6; D unresolved. Germline V gene lookup returns CDR1 SGHRS and CDR2 YFSETQ. The V gene lost 2 bases and the J gene lost 0 bases, with 9 bases spanning the gap. CDR3 length: 16 residues. CDR3 protein: CASSLAGSSYNSPLHF. DNA for the CDR3: TGCGCCAGCAGCTTAGCGGGAAGCTCCTATAATTCACCCCTCCACTTT.

The genes are TRBV25-1 and TRBJ1-4; 7 positions agree with TRBD1. The trim removed 6 bases at V and 3 bases at J, leaving 7 bases unmatched. The germline CDR1 and CDR2 sequences are MGHDK and SYGVNS. The CDR3 spans 15 residues. The CDR3 DNA reads TGTGCCAGCAGAAGAACGGGACAGTCTAATGAAAAACTGTTTTTT. This translates into CASRRTGQSNEKLFF.

The chain recombines TRBV2 with TRBJ2-2, with no clear D. The CDR3 runs to 14 residues. From germline, CDR1 is SNHLY and CDR2 FYNNEI. Between the trimmed V and J ends, which lost 6 bases and 0 bases, there was a span of 8 bases. CDR3 in DNA: TGTGCCAGCAGGGGCACACCGAACACCGGGGAGCTGTTTTTT. Translation gives CASRGTPNTGELFF.

The chain is built from TRBV4-3 and TRBJ1-5; 9 positions agree with TRBD1. The germline CDR1 and CDR2 sequences are LGHNA and YSLEER. The V and J ends lost 0 bases and 4 bases, in that order; junction bases with no gene match: 10. This CDR3 is built from 18 residues. DNA of the CDR3: TGCGCCAGCAGCCAAGAGCGGAGAGTCGGGACAGGGAATCAGCCCCAGCATTTT. As protein: CASSQERRVGTGNQPQHF.

This rearrangement joins TRBV5-4 to TRBJ2-1; 7 bases align to TRBD2. Germline CDR1 is SGHNT and CDR2 is YYREEE (reference sequence). Losses at the gene ends were 4 bases for V and 4 bases for J; bases not matched to a gene: 11. The CDR3 runs 16 residues. DNA for the CDR3: TGTGCCAGCAGCCCCGGAACGAGCGGGACTTACAATGAGCAGTTCTTC. Amino acids: CASSPGTSGTYNEQFF. The whole variable domain, filled in from reference TRBV5-4 and TRBJ2-1, reads ETGVTQSPTHLIKTRGQQVTLRCSSQSGHNTVSWYQQALGQGPQFIFQYYREEENGRGNFPPRFSGLQFPNYSSELNVNALELDDSALYLCASSPGTSGTYNEQFFGPGTRLTVL.

In regard to this clone: One end of the junction varies from germline; a read error may be responsible. This chain uses TRBV28 with TRBJ1-2; D is unresolved. The CDR3 sequence is 13 residues long. Germline CDR1 and CDR2: MDHEN and SYDVKM. CDR3 region: CASSLGFNYGYTF. The CDR3 DNA reads TGTGCCAGCAGTTTAGGGTTTAACTACGGCTACACCTTC.

The chain has TRBV6-1 and TRBJ2-7, with TRBD1 identical over 8 bases. Germline-derived CDR1 and CDR2 are MNHNS and SASEGT. Trimming removed 7 bases from V and 0 bases from J; junction bases left unmatched: 5. This CDR3 comprises 14 residues. The CDR3 region has the DNA TGTGCCAGCACTAGGACAGGGCCCTCCTACGAGCAGTACTTC. Residues: CASTRTGPSYEQYF.

This sequence joins TRBV7-9 and TRBJ2-3; perhaps TRBD2 as D (6 bases). From germline, CDR1 is SEHNR and CDR2 FQNEAQ (reference sequence). This CDR3 comprises 15 residues. Trimming left V 3 bases short and J 2 bases short, with 12 bases between. The CDR3 DNA sequence: TGTGCCAGCAGCTTCCCGGGACTCAACACAGATACGCAGTATTTT. Translation: CASSFPGLNTDTQYF.

This chain uses TRBV9 with TRBJ2-6; 12 bases are a match to TRBD1. V lost 2 bases to trimming and J lost 2 bases; unmatched junction nucleotides: 8. The CDR3 runs 19 residues. Germline CDR1 and CDR2: SGDLS and YYNGEE. The CDR3, as DNA: TGTGCCAGCAGCGTTGGGGTGGGGACAGGGGGCGCTGGGGCCAACGTCCTGACTTTC. Its translation: CASSVGVGTGGAGANVLTF.

J is TRBJ2-3 and V is TRBV28, with TRBD2 matching 10 bases. Per germline, CDR1 MDHEN and CDR2 SYDVKM. The CDR3 is made up of 15 amino acids. V was pared by 3 bases and J by 8 bases, with 8 bases of the junction left unmatched. Here the CDR3 DNA reads TGTGCCAGCAGTTTTGAGACTAGCGGGCCCGGTACGCAGTATTTT. The encoded protein is CASSFETSGPGTQYF.

J is TRBJ2-1 and V is TRBV7-3; 7 bases map to TRBD2. Germline V CDR1 and CDR2: SGHTA, FQGTGA. The CDR3 sequence is 14 residues long. Losses at the gene ends were 8 bases for V and 1 base for J; bases not matched to a gene: 5. The CDR3 bases are TGTGCCAGCGGTGCTAGCGGTTCCTACAATGAGCAGTTCTTC. It codes for CASGASGSYNEQFF.

This chain uses TRBV5-8 with TRBJ2-7, with a tentative D call TRBD1 (5 bases). Germline assignment: CDR1 SGHTS and CDR2 YDEGEE. The CDR3 runs 14 residues. The V end lost 0 bases, the J end lost 5 bases, and 12 bases lay between the germline ends. CDR3 protein: CASSLGQGIDEQYF. CDR3 nucleotide sequence: TGTGCCAGCAGCTTGGGTCAGGGTATCGACGAGCAGTACTTC.

V is TRBV4-1 and J is TRBJ2-1; D remains ambiguous. Germline-derived CDR1 and CDR2 are MGHRA and YSYEKL. CDR3 size: 19 residues. The V and J ends lost 0 bases and 0 bases respectively, with 18 bases between them. CDR3 loop: CASSQDLIPLRSSYNEQFF. The DNA for the CDR3 is TGCGCCAGCAGCCAAGATTTAATCCCACTTAGGAGCTCCTACAATGAGCAGTTCTTC.

The chain combines TRBV2 with TRBJ1-2; TRBD1 is a possible D gene (6 bases). The CDR3 has 15 residues. Germline V gene sequence: CDR1 SNHLY, CDR2 FYNNEI. V lost 5 bases and J lost 8, with 21 bases in between. The CDR3 sequence: CASSPVSVPGGGYTF. CDR3 coding DNA: TGTGCCAGCAGTCCGGTATCGGTCCCTGGGGGCGGCTACACCTTC.

The V and J genes are TRBV11-2 and TRBJ1-1, with 9 positions matching TRBD1. The CDR3 covers 16 residues. CDR1 SGHAT and CDR2 FQNNGV come from the germline V gene. The V and J ends lost 5 bases and 3 bases, in that order; junction bases with no gene match: 10. The CDR3 region is CASSPVRGQGYTEAFF. As DNA, the CDR3 is TGTGCCAGCAGCCCAGTGAGGGGACAGGGTTACACTGAAGCTTTCTTT. The complete variable domain, with remaining parts taken from reference TRBV11-2 and TRBJ1-1, reads EAGVAQSPRYKIIEKRQSVAFWCNPISGHATLYWYQQILGQGPKLLIQFQNNGVVDDSQLPKDRFSAERLKGVDSTLKIQPAKLEDSAVYLCASSPVRGQGYTEAFFGQGTRLTVV.

This sequence joins TRBV19 and TRBJ2-1; 9 bases fit TRBD2. Germline V gene sequence: CDR1 LNHDA, CDR2 SQIVND (reference sequence). J gave up 5 bases and V 5 bases, and 13 bases lay outside the gene matches. The CDR3 consists of 17 residues. CDR3 region: CASSVLSHSGGNNEQFF. In DNA, the CDR3 is TGTGCCAGTAGTGTACTTTCCCACAGCGGGGGGAACAATGAGCAGTTCTTC.

This clone was counted once. V and J are TRBV10-3 and TRBJ1-1; perhaps TRBD1 as D (6 bases). The V gene's germline CDR1 is ENHRY and CDR2 SYGVKD. V shed 7 bases and J shed 1 base, with 10 bases lying between them. The CDR3 contains 13 residues. The CDR3 spells CAINGGSNTEAFF. The CDR3 DNA reads TGTGCCATCAATGGGGGCTCGAACACTGAAGCTTTCTTT.